This T cell receptor beta chain is drawn from a study of T cell changes during pregnancy in multiple sclerosis (dated by TCRdb to the late 2010s). Turning to the overall study: The study looked at changes in the T cell repertoire across pregnancy in women with multiple sclerosis.

As concerns this clone: It has no known antigen specificity. No base quality information exists; no much larger clone differs at one position.

From the cysteine through the phenylalanine, the CDR3 covers 16 amino acids. The read is trimmed to its CDR3 DNA, 48 bases read in frame from base 1. CDR1 and CDR2 were assigned from the germline V gene as SGHRS and YFSETQ. The junction carries 7 bases between V and J, which are trimmed by 0 bases and 0 bases respectively. The library was built by means of the immunoSEQ multiplex PCR assay. Entries here come from immuneACCESS through TCRdb and include only in-frame sequences with V and J called. Some clones fail to appear in such tables; in the studies checked, an unresolved V gene covers under half of the shortfall, and the cause of the remainder is unknown. The sample table contains around 59,000 clones; only one count was recorded for 90% to 95% of them. 0.76% of the sample belongs to the ten largest clones.

This sequence was found in a female donor with multiple sclerosis, enrolled in a pregnancy study. This specimen was CD4+ T cells from peripheral blood mononuclear cells, taken in the first trimester of pregnancy. Recombination linked TRBV5-1 to TRBJ2-6; matching of 5 bases hints at TRBD1 as the D gene. The bases read TGCGCCAGCAGCTTGGCCCAGGGCTCTGGGGCCAACGTCCTGACTTTC. Its protein product is CASSLAQGSGANVLTF.